A few counts support the clone carrying this TCR beta chain. What it recognizes is unknown. TCRdb processed the reads anew with MiXCR; each CDR3 protein has one entry. The sample yields about 920,000 distinct CDR3 sequences, less than 40% seen once. The data belong to a study of T cell repertoires in cytomegalovirus infection. The clonotype comes from a human donor in good health (CMV status not recorded). Some clones in this sample may be carry-over from other donors' samples. The sample consisted of cultured CD8+ T cells from PBMCs, taken from culture after CMV antigen stimulation.

The CDR3 spells CASSPRRQTKYNSPLHF. The CDR3 DNA reads as TGCGCCAGCAGCCCCAGAAGGCAGACAAAGTATAATTCACCCCTCCACTTT. J is TRBJ1-6 and V is TRBV4-1; no firm D call. This CDR3 comprises 17 residues. The germline V gene has CDR1 MGHRA and CDR2 YSYEKL. V was pared by 4 bases and J by 4 bases, with 17 bases between.